Sequencing of this TCR beta chain was carried out in a study of T cells after yellow fever vaccination. UMIs were added to TCR cDNA along with a universal primer site when it was made by 5'RACE template switching. Via MiXCR, TCRdb re-called the 5' RACE reads, giving one row per CDR3 protein. The repertoire holds approximately 580,000 distinct CDR3 sequences, approximately 16% seen once, with roughly 17% in the top ten. Comment on this clonotype: Its antigen is unknown.

Germline V gene lookup returns CDR1 LGHNA and CDR2 YNFKEQ. CDR3 length equals 16 residues. The germline V and J ends were trimmed by 0 bases and 0 bases, with 11 bases remaining between them. Points from the study as a whole: Post-booster repertoires again held most primary-vaccination clones (approximately 96% CD4, 88% CD8).

Sequenced material: PBMCs, taken roughly 5 days after the first yellow fever vaccination. The TCR sequence derives from a man between 18 and 29 years old who received the YFV17D yellow fever vaccine. This chain uses TRBV4-2 with TRBJ1-1, with unresolved D. The CDR3 loop reads CASSQDTSGMNTEAFF. CDR3 DNA: TGTGCCAGCAGCCAAGATACTTCCGGTATGAACACTGAAGCTTTCTTT.